These 30 T cell receptor beta chains originate from one sample sequenced in a study of identifying expanded T cells in peripheral blood. Method: immunoSEQ multiplex PCR; TCRdb's copy keeps in-frame clones and lacks some. The data show tens of thousands of clones, 70% to 90% seen once. Sequenced sample: blood. The receptor source for this set is a person aged 18 to 75 in good health.

The chain has TRBV9 and TRBJ2-6; no clear D gene. V lost 0 bases and J lost 0, with 10 bases in between. The CDR3 sequence is 17 residues long. Germline-derived CDR1 and CDR2 are SGDLS and YYNGEE. The CDR3 protein is CASSVVPVTSGANVLTF. For the CDR3, the DNA is TGTGCCAGCAGCGTAGTCCCGGTCACCTCTGGGGCCAACGTCCTGACTTTC.

The chain employs TRBV7-3 and TRBJ2-1; 7 bases match TRBD2. The CDR3 totals 13 residues. J gave up 12 bases and V 4 bases, and 9 bases lay outside the gene matches. CDR1 and CDR2 (germline): SGHTA, FQGTGA. CDR3 DNA: TGTGCCAGCAGCTCCACGGACGGGGGGACGCAGTTCTTC. As protein: CASSSTDGGTQFF.

This chain joins TRBV30 and TRBJ1-4, with 8 bases identical to TRBD1. In germline, CDR1 is GTSNPN, CDR2 SVGIG (reference sequence). V lost 5 bases, J lost 4 bases, and 3 bases stayed unmatched. The CDR3 spans 13 residues. This chain's CDR3 is CAWGQGSNEKLFF. The CDR3, as DNA: TGTGCCTGGGGACAGGGAAGTAATGAAAAACTGTTTTTT. Full variable domain (remainder filled in from reference TRBV30 and TRBJ1-4): SQTIHQWPATLVQPVGSPLSLECTVEGTSNPNLYWYRQAAGRGLQLLFYSVGIGQISSEVPQNLSASRPQDRQFILSSKKLLLSDSGFYLCAWGQGSNEKLFFGSGTQLSVL.

This chain uses TRBV2 with TRBJ2-5, with D maybe TRBD1 (5 bases). The CDR3 spans 15 residues. V lost 1 base and J lost 5, with 14 bases in between. Germline V lookup: CDR1 SNHLY, CDR2 FYNNEI. The CDR3 loop is CASSEEAGIGETQYF. The CDR3 nucleotides read TGTGCCAGCAGTGAAGAGGCAGGGATTGGGGAGACCCAGTACTTC.

The chain carries TRBV6-6 and TRBJ1-2; 7 positions agree with TRBD1. After removal of 6 bases from V and 2 bases from J, the junction contained 6 bases not matched to a gene. This CDR3 spans 14 amino acids. Germline assignment: CDR1 MNHNY and CDR2 SVGAGI (reference sequence). The CDR3 DNA reads as TGTGCCAGCAGCGTAGTGACAGGGAACTATGGCTACACCTTC. Amino acids: CASSVVTGNYGYTF.

The chain joins TRBV7-6 to TRBJ2-5; weak D call: TRBD2 (6 bases). Germline V lookup: CDR1 SGHVS, CDR2 FNYEAQ. V was clipped by 8 bases and J by 1 base, with 8 bases between them. The CDR3 covers 12 residues. The CDR3 protein is CASGGIQETQYF. CDR3 DNA sequence: TGTGCCAGCGGGGGGATCCAAGAGACCCAGTACTTC.

The chain has TRBV7-3 and TRBJ1-1; 8 bases align to TRBD1. In germline, CDR1 is SGHTA, CDR2 FQGTGA. The CDR3 length is 15 residues. V dropped 5 bases and J dropped 0; count of bases not matched to a gene: 5. As DNA, the CDR3 is TGTGCCAGCAGCCTTGGACAGGGCATGAACACTGAAGCTTTCTTT. Residues: CASSLGQGMNTEAFF.

This chain connects TRBV5-8 to TRBJ2-1; 10 bases agree with TRBD2. This CDR3 contains 16 residues. V lost 0 bases and J lost 9; bases outside the gene matches: 9. Germline CDR1 is SGHTS and CDR2 is YDEGEE. CDR3 in DNA: TGTGCCAGCAGCTTGGATTGGCTAGCGGGGGTCCGTGAGCAGTTCTTC. Encoded protein: CASSLDWLAGVREQFF.

The CDR3 coding sequence is TGTGCCAGCAGTCGGGGGCGAAATAATTCACCCCTCCACTTT. This codes for CASSRGRNNSPLHF. The V call is TRBV7-2, the J call TRBJ1-6; maybe TRBD1 (6 bases). Germline-derived CDR1 and CDR2 are SGHTA and FQGNSA. V dropped 6 bases and J dropped 5 bases, with 11 bases sitting between them. This CDR3 is 14 amino acids long.

J is TRBJ1-2 and V is TRBV5-5; TRBD1 agrees at 7 bases. CDR1 is SGHKS, CDR2 YYEKEE, per germline (reference sequence). CDR3 length: 14 residues. V dropped 5 bases and J dropped 2; count of bases not matched to a gene: 6. The CDR3 DNA is TGTGCCAGCAGTTATGACAGGGCAAACTATGGCTACACCTTC. This encodes CASSYDRANYGYTF.

V usage is TRBV6-1 and J usage is TRBJ1-2; D gene unclear. The length of the CDR3 is 11 residues. Trimming took off 1 base at V and 11 bases at J, with 8 bases between the two ends. Per the germline V gene, CDR1 is MNHNS and CDR2 is SASEGT. The CDR3 is CASSEGLSYTF. Written as DNA, the CDR3 is TGTGCCAGCAGTGAAGGACTAAGTTACACCTTC.

V usage is TRBV7-9 and J usage is TRBJ2-5, with a possible D match to TRBD1 (5 bases). Germline V lookup: CDR1 SEHNR, CDR2 FQNEAQ (reference sequence). The CDR3 is made up of 14 amino acids. V lost 0 bases, J lost 6 bases, and 11 bases lay in between. This CDR3 reads CASSLAQGRQTQYF. The CDR3 DNA is TGTGCCAGCAGCTTAGCTCAGGGTCGGCAGACCCAGTACTTC.

The J gene is TRBJ2-2, the V gene TRBV27; no definite D call. Trimming took 6 bases from V and 1 from J, leaving 9 bases between them. CDR1 is MNHEY and CDR2 is SMNVEV in the germline V gene (reference sequence). This CDR3 comprises 14 residues. The CDR3 reads CASSLTRNTGELFF. The CDR3 region has the DNA TGTGCCAGCAGCCTAACAAGGAACACCGGGGAGCTGTTTTTT.

This chain uses TRBV7-2 with TRBJ1-1; TRBD1 matches at 8 bases. Germline loops: CDR1 SGHTA, CDR2 FQGNSA. The CDR3 is 15 amino acids. Trimming removed 4 bases from V and 4 bases from J; junction bases left unmatched: 8. CDR3 sequence reads: CASSSRTGRVTEAFF. CDR3 nucleotide sequence: TGTGCCAGCAGCTCACGGACAGGGCGGGTCACTGAAGCTTTCTTT. Looking up the rest from reference TRBV7-2 and TRBJ1-1 gives the full variable domain: GAGVSQSPSNKVTEKGKDVELRCDPISGHTALYWYRQSLGQGLEFLIYFQGNSAPDKSGLPSDRFSAERTGGSVSTLTIQRTQQEDSAVYLCASSSRTGRVTEAFFGQGTRLTVV.

This chain connects TRBV4-1 to TRBJ2-6; the D is unclear. Between the trimmed V and J ends, which lost 0 bases and 0 bases, there was a span of 6 bases. Germline loops: CDR1 MGHRA, CDR2 YSYEKL. The CDR3 spans 16 residues. The CDR3 DNA sequence: TGCGCCAGCAGCCAAGAGGGAACCTCTGGGGCCAACGTCCTGACTTTC. It is translated as CASSQEGTSGANVLTF.

The rearrangement links TRBV6-5 to TRBJ2-5; D gene unclear. The germline V gene has CDR1 MNHEY and CDR2 SVGAGI. The germline V and J ends were trimmed by 5 bases and 7 bases, with 8 bases remaining between them. The CDR3 runs to 11 residues. The CDR3 loop is CASSPLATQYF. The CDR3 region has the DNA TGTGCCAGCAGTCCCCTTGCGACCCAGTACTTC.

This clone was detected only once. The V and J genes are TRBV6-4 and TRBJ2-1; 11 nucleotides line up with TRBD1. Germline V CDR1 and CDR2: MRHNA, SNTAGT. The CDR3 has 13 residues. V gave up 8 bases and J gave up 4 bases; unmatched junction bases: 1. CDR3 residues: CASGTGGYNEQFF. The DNA for the CDR3 is TGTGCCAGCGGGACAGGGGGGTACAATGAGCAGTTCTTC.

V and J are TRBV11-1 and TRBJ2-7; perhaps TRBD2 as D (5 bases). CDR1 is SGHAT and CDR2 is FQDESV in the germline V gene (reference sequence). The CDR3 is 12 residues long. V was clipped by 2 bases and J by 12 bases, with 14 bases between them. The CDR3 spells CASSLIETIPYF. The CDR3 nucleotides are TGTGCCAGCAGCTTAATAGAGACTATCCCGTACTTC.

V is TRBV6-5 and J is TRBJ1-1; D gene ambiguous. The V gene's germline CDR1 is MNHEY and CDR2 SVGAGI. This CDR3 is built from 12 residues. Trimming shortened V by 5 bases and J by 4 bases, and 8 bases separated the two germline ends. CDR3 region: CASSGYVTEAFF. CDR3 in DNA: TGTGCCAGCAGTGGGTACGTCACTGAAGCTTTCTTT.

This sequence joins TRBV18 and TRBJ1-1; 7 bases are shared with TRBD1. Germline V gene data show CDR1 as KGHSH and CDR2 as LQKENI. V gave up 3 bases and J gave up 5 bases; unmatched junction bases: 9. This CDR3 contains 15 residues. CDR3 nucleotides: TGTGCCAGCTCACCCCAGACAGGGCTGGGAACTGAAGCTTTCTTT. Translation gives CASSPQTGLGTEAFF.

The CDR3 DNA reads TGCGCCAGCAGCCAAATTCTCAACCGGGACAGAGGAGGGCACACTGAAGCTTTCTTT. This translates into CASSQILNRDRGGHTEAFF. The rearrangement uses TRBV4-1 and TRBJ1-1; 7 bases are a match to TRBD1. The CDR3 extends over 19 amino acids. Germline V lookup: CDR1 MGHRA, CDR2 YSYEKL. The junction had 18 bases not matched to a gene; V was cut back by 2 bases and J by 3 bases.

This chain joins TRBV28 and TRBJ1-2; D perhaps matches TRBD1 (5 bases). The length of the CDR3 is 13 residues. The V gene's germline CDR1 is MDHEN and CDR2 SYDVKM. Trimming took 9 bases from V and 5 from J, leaving 16 bases between them. This chain's CDR3 is CASFLSGAYGYTF. CDR3 in DNA: TGTGCCAGTTTCTTATCCGGGGCGTATGGCTACACCTTC.

V is TRBV7-7 and J is TRBJ2-3, with TRBD1 matching 8 bases. V was clipped by 5 bases and J by 0 bases; unmatched bases: 7. The CDR3 totals 16 residues. The V gene's germline CDR1 is SSHAT and CDR2 FNYEAQ (reference sequence). CDR3 residues: CASSARQGPSTDTQYF. CDR3 sequence (DNA): TGTGCCAGCAGCGCACGACAGGGGCCCAGCACAGATACGCAGTATTTT.

The genes are TRBV7-2 and TRBJ1-2, with 9 bases fitting TRBD1. This CDR3 is built from 14 residues. V shed 6 bases and J 8 bases; nucleotides not matched to a gene: 10. CDR1 SGHTA and CDR2 FQGNSA come from the germline V gene. CDR3 bases: TGTGCCAGCAGTAAAGCCGGGACAGGGCGCGGCTACACCTTC. Translated, it gives CASSKAGTGRGYTF.

The chain recombines TRBV5-4 with TRBJ1-2; perhaps TRBD1 as D (6 bases). The V end was cut by 6 bases, the J end by 9 bases, with 15 bases between. This CDR3 comprises 12 residues. Germline values: CDR1 SGHNT, CDR2 YYREEE (reference sequence). CDR3: CASKGEQWSYTF. The CDR3, as DNA: TGTGCCAGCAAGGGGGAGCAATGGAGCTACACCTTC. The full variable domain, with the rest looked up from reference TRBV5-4 and TRBJ1-2, is ETGVTQSPTHLIKTRGQQVTLRCSSQSGHNTVSWYQQALGQGPQFIFQYYREEENGRGNFPPRFSGLQFPNYSSELNVNALELDDSALYLCASKGEQWSYTFGSGTRLTVV.

The chain has TRBV23-1 and TRBJ2-1; D is tentatively TRBD1 or TRBD2 (5 bases each). TRBV23-1 is known as an ORF, though its function is uncertain. This CDR3 has 14 residues. The V gene lost 6 bases and the J gene lost 4 bases, with 13 bases spanning the gap. The CDR3 protein is CASRLGETYNEQFF. In DNA, the CDR3 is TGCGCCAGCAGACTAGGGGAAACTTACAATGAGCAGTTCTTC.

The CDR3 region is CASRAPGTGATGELFF. The CDR3 nucleotides are TGTGCCAGTAGAGCCCCCGGGACAGGGGCCACCGGGGAGCTGTTTTTT. This rearrangement joins TRBV19 to TRBJ2-2, with TRBD1 matching over 10 bases. Trimming took 6 bases from V and 4 from J; bases not matched to a gene: 8. Germline values: CDR1 LNHDA, CDR2 SQIVND (reference sequence). The CDR3 totals 16 residues.

The rearrangement uses TRBV5-1 and TRBJ2-4; D might be TRBD1 (6 bases). Germline lookup yields CDR1 SGHRS and CDR2 YFSETQ. V lost 2 bases and J 7 bases, leaving 16 bases between the germline ends. The CDR3 extends over 15 amino acids. The chain's CDR3 is CASSFSPVQGNIQYF. The CDR3 nucleotides are TGCGCCAGCAGCTTTTCTCCGGTACAGGGCAACATTCAGTACTTC.

V and J are TRBV7-9 and TRBJ1-3; D unresolved. The V gene lost 2 bases and the J gene lost 4 bases, with 3 bases spanning the gap. The CDR3 sequence is 12 residues long. Germline V lookup: CDR1 SEHNR, CDR2 FQNEAQ (reference sequence). The CDR3 sequence: CASSLTGNTIYF. The CDR3 coding sequence is TGTGCCAGCAGCTTAACCGGAAACACCATATATTTT.

The V call is TRBV2, the J call TRBJ2-3; D perhaps matches TRBD1 (6 bases). CDR3 length: 14 residues. CDR1 and CDR2 from the germline V gene are SNHLY and FYNNEI. Deletions cut 8 bases from V and 1 base from J, with 13 bases between. This chain's CDR3 is CASRTGYGTDTQYF. Here the CDR3 DNA reads TGTGCCAGCCGCACAGGGTATGGCACAGATACGCAGTATTTT. Full variable domain (missing parts from reference TRBV2 and TRBJ2-3): EPEVTQTPSHQVTQMGQEVILRCVPISNHLYFYWYRQILGQKVEFLVSFYNNEISEKSEIFDDQFSVERPDGSNFTLKIRSTKLEDSAMYFCASRTGYGTDTQYFGPGTRLTVL.